A single sample is the source of the 27 T cell receptor beta chains below, sequenced in a study of spatial heterogeneity in lung cancer. General observations from the study: Mutation counts in tumors were tracked by counts of expanded intratumoral alpha and beta TCRs.

One entry per CDR3 protein results from TCRdb running MiXCR on the 5' RACE reads. The sample includes 3,000 to 3,500 distinct CDR3 sequences, over 5% of them seen just once. Antigens of these TCRs are unknown. As to time point: sample taken at primary tumor resection. Sequenced material: lung tumor tissue, taken at surgery. The receptors derive from a male donor with early-stage non-small cell lung cancer.

The gene calls are TRBV18 and TRBJ2-5; 12 bases match TRBD2. The CDR3 consists of 16 residues. CDR1 KGHSH and CDR2 LQKENI come from the germline V gene. Germline trimming cut 2 bases from V and 4 bases from J; bases unmatched to any gene: 5. CDR3 loop: CASSPAGLAGGETQYF. CDR3 DNA sequence: TGTGCCAGCTCACCAGCGGGACTAGCGGGTGGAGAGACCCAGTACTTC.

This clonotype is categorized as medium-sized. This chain uses TRBV18 with TRBJ2-3; D is unresolved. Germline CDR1 reads KGHSH; CDR2 reads LQKENI. Trimming removed 3 bases from V and 2 bases from J, with 3 bases in between. This CDR3 has 12 amino acids. In DNA form, the CDR3 reads TGTGCCAGCTCACCTTTCACAGATACGCAGTATTTT. Amino acids: CASSPFTDTQYF.

This clonotype is categorized as medium-sized (0.01 to 0.1%). The V and J genes are TRBV19 and TRBJ1-5, with TRBD1 as a possible D gene (5 bases). CDR1 LNHDA and CDR2 SQIVND come from the germline V gene (reference sequence). CDR3 size: 16 residues. Trimming cost V 5 bases and J 1 base, with 15 bases left between them. The CDR3 DNA follows: TGTGCCAGTAGTTTACAGGTTGGCTGGAGCAATCAGCCCCAGCATTTT. The encoded protein is CASSLQVGWSNQPQHF.

By proportion, this clonotype is medium-sized. The chain links TRBV12-3 or TRBV12-4 to TRBJ2-1, with TRBD1 matching 9 bases. The trim removed 5 bases at V and 6 bases at J, leaving 14 bases unmatched. The CDR3 has 17 residues. CDR3 bases: TGTGCCAGCAGTCTAAGCCAACCGGGACAGGGACGCAATGAGCAGTTCTTC. Its protein is CASSLSQPGQGRNEQFF.

This clonotype turned up a few times. The chain has TRBV6-5 and TRBJ1-2; the D gene is possibly TRBD1 (5 bases). Germline values: CDR1 MNHEY, CDR2 SVGAGI. CDR3 length equals 13 residues. Between the trimmed V and J ends, which lost 0 bases and 7 bases, there was a span of 9 bases. CDR3 coding DNA: TGTGCCAGCAGTTACTCGCCAGGGAGTGGCTACACCTTC. This translates into CASSYSPGSGYTF.

By sample share, this clonotype is medium-sized. The V and J genes are TRBV7-6 and TRBJ2-7, with 7 nucleotides matching TRBD1. Trimming at V came to 1 base and at J to 9 bases, leaving 9 bases not matched to a gene. The germline CDR1 and CDR2 sequences are SGHVS and FNYEAQ. This CDR3 is 14 amino acids long. As DNA, the CDR3 is TGTGCCAGCAGCTTAGAGGGACAGACTTCGGGGCAGTACTTC. This translates into CASSLEGQTSGQYF.

Judged by abundance, this clonotype is medium-sized. The chain carries TRBV6-1 and TRBJ1-2; D is unresolved. In germline, CDR1 is MNHNS, CDR2 SASEGT. V lost 5 bases, J lost 7 bases, and 8 bases lay in between. The CDR3 runs to 11 residues. The CDR3 reads CASSLDGGYTF. The CDR3 nucleotides read TGTGCCAGCAGTCTGGACGGTGGCTACACCTTC.

There are many counts of this clonotype. The rearrangement uses TRBV11-2 and TRBJ1-6; D possibly corresponds to TRBD1 (6 bases). With 1 base removed from V and 10 bases from J, the gap between germline ends came to 17 bases. The CDR3 is 16 residues long. Germline-derived CDR1 and CDR2 are SGHAT and FQNNGV. The CDR3 spells CASSLAAYRDISPLHF. In DNA form, the CDR3 reads TGTGCCAGCAGCTTAGCCGCATACAGGGATATCTCACCCCTCCACTTT. The full variable domain, with the rest looked up from reference TRBV11-2 and TRBJ1-6, is EAGVAQSPRYKIIEKRQSVAFWCNPISGHATLYWYQQILGQGPKLLIQFQNNGVVDDSQLPKDRFSAERLKGVDSTLKIQPAKLEDSAVYLCASSLAAYRDISPLHFGNGTRLTVT.

V and J are TRBV19 and TRBJ2-6; D remains ambiguous. Germline CDR1 and CDR2: LNHDA and SQIVND (reference sequence). V lost 4 bases and J 4 bases, leaving 17 bases between the germline ends. This CDR3 has 17 residues. The CDR3 nucleotides read TGTGCCAGTAGTAGGCCCTTGACGCGGTCCGGGGCCAACGTCCTGACTTTC. Its translation: CASSRPLTRSGANVLTF. Supplemented by reference TRBV19 and TRBJ2-6, the full variable domain reads DGGITQSPKYLFRKEGQNVTLSCEQNLNHDAMYWYRQDPGQGLRLIYYSQIVNDFQKGDIAEGYSVSREKKESFPLTVTSAQKNPTAFYLCASSRPLTRSGANVLTFGAGSRLTVL.

This clonotype is termed medium-sized. The chain couples TRBV12-3 or TRBV12-4 to TRBJ2-3; D may match TRBD1 or TRBD2 (5 bases each). The CDR3 has 15 residues. V lost 5 bases, J lost 4 bases, and 16 bases lay in between. The CDR3 DNA reads TGTGCCAGCAGTGCCGGGACCCTTCAGGCAGATACGCAGTATTTT. Its protein is CASSAGTLQADTQYF.

This clonotype counts as large. The rearrangement uses TRBV29-1 and TRBJ1-6; D call uncertain. There are 9 residues in the CDR3. V gave up 4 bases and J gave up 9 bases, with 1 base separating them. The V gene's germline CDR1 is SQVTM and CDR2 ANQGSEA. The CDR3 reads CSVASPLHF. The CDR3 DNA reads as TGCAGCGTTGCTTCACCCCTCCACTTT.

By sample share, this clonotype is medium-sized. Because the CDR3's place on the DNA is in doubt, the DNA is left out and the CDR3 is given as listed by TCRdb. CDR3 sequence: CASSRVGPGYGYTF. The chain links TRBV11-2 to TRBJ1-2; TRBD1, the table's D call, lacks a check against the DNA. The CDR3 is made up of 14 amino acids, end residues included. CDR1 SGHAT and CDR2 FQNNGV come from the germline V gene.

Judged by abundance, this clonotype is medium-sized. This sequence joins TRBV14 and TRBJ2-2; 11 bases map to TRBD2. Germline V lookup: CDR1 SGHDN, CDR2 FVKESK. V gave up 3 bases and J gave up 2 bases; unmatched junction bases: 8. There are 18 residues in the CDR3. This CDR3 reads CASSHLTSGGSNTGELFF. Written as DNA, the CDR3 is TGTGCCAGCAGCCACCTCACTAGCGGGGGCTCAAACACCGGGGAGCTGTTTTTT. Filled out from reference TRBV14 and TRBJ2-2, the complete variable domain reads EAGVTQFPSHSVIEKGQTVTLRCDPISGHDNLYWYRRVMGKEIKFLLHFVKESKQDESGMPNNRFLAERTGGTYSTLKVQPAELEDSGVYFCASSHLTSGGSNTGELFFGEGSRLTVL.

This clonotype is deemed medium-sized. Written as DNA, the CDR3 is TGTGCCACCAGTGATCAGGGCGGGGGTCCCTACAATGAGCAGTTCTTC. Protein sequence: CATSDQGGGPYNEQFF. The V and J genes are TRBV24-1 and TRBJ2-1; 7 bases line up with TRBD2. This CDR3 spans 16 amino acids. With 3 bases clipped from V and 2 bases from J, the junction kept 6 bases outside the gene matches. Per germline, CDR1 KGHDR and CDR2 SFDVKD.

Judged by abundance, this clonotype is medium-sized. The chain uses TRBV27 and TRBJ1-4; tentative D call: TRBD1 (6 bases). Germline-derived CDR1 and CDR2 are MNHEY and SMNVEV (reference sequence). V shed 7 bases and J shed 7 bases, with 13 bases lying between them. CDR3 length equals 13 residues. The CDR3 DNA is TGTGCCAGCAAGCGGGACACATCTGAAAAACTGTTTTTT. Protein product: CASKRDTSEKLFF.

In its sample, this clonotype ranks as medium-sized (0.01 to 0.1%). The V call is TRBV20-1, the J call TRBJ2-1; D remains unclear. The CDR3 covers 14 residues. In germline, CDR1 is DFQATT, CDR2 SNEGSKA (reference sequence). The ends were cut back, 0 bases at V and 6 bases at J, with 12 bases in the middle. The CDR3 here is CSARDLLKSNEQFF. CDR3 bases: TGCAGTGCTAGAGATCTGCTGAAATCCAATGAGCAGTTCTTC.

This clonotype came up many times. The chain is built from TRBV9 and TRBJ2-5; D remains unclear. CDR1 is SGDLS and CDR2 is YYNGEE in the germline V gene. The CDR3 loop spans 14 amino acids. V was trimmed by 4 bases and J by 1 base, leaving 11 bases between them. The CDR3: CASSTSEVQETQYF. As DNA, the CDR3 is TGTGCCAGCAGCACAAGCGAAGTCCAAGAGACCCAGTACTTC.

This clonotype is medium-sized by share. The chain recombines TRBV12-3 or TRBV12-4 with TRBJ1-1; D may be TRBD1 (6 bases). CDR3 length: 13 amino acids. The V gene lost 3 bases and the J gene lost 4 bases, with 9 bases spanning the gap. The DNA of the CDR3 is TGTGCCAGCAGTTTCGGGGGGCCCACTGAAGCTTTCTTT. As protein: CASSFGGPTEAFF.

This clonotype rates as medium-sized. This chain joins TRBV4-1 and TRBJ1-2; D unclear. The CDR3 is made up of 13 amino acids. Germline CDR1 reads MGHRA; CDR2 reads YSYEKL. V lost 0 bases and J 4 bases, leaving 6 bases between the germline ends. For the CDR3, the DNA is TGCGCCAGCAGCCAAGACGAAGGCTATGGCTACACCTTC. This translates into CASSQDEGYGYTF.

This clonotype was seen more than once but under ten times. The chain recombines TRBV29-1 with TRBJ2-5; no firm D call. CDR3 length: 13 residues. Trimming removed 4 bases at V and 0 bases at J, with 9 bases between. The germline V gene encodes CDR1 SQVTM and CDR2 ANQGSEA. The CDR3, as DNA: TGCAGCGTTGTAGGAACCTACCAAGAGACCCAGTACTTC. Its translation is CSVVGTYQETQYF.

This clonotype was observed a few times. V usage is TRBV6-2 or TRBV6-3 and J usage is TRBJ2-3, with D tentatively TRBD2 (6 bases). V gave up 2 bases and J gave up 2 bases, with 14 bases separating them. This CDR3 region has 16 residues. Germline V gives CDR1 MNHEY, CDR2 SVGEGT. The CDR3 nucleotides read TGTGCCAGCAGTTACGCCGCGGGGACTTTCACAGATACGCAGTATTTT. It yields the protein CASSYAAGTFTDTQYF.

Within the sample, this clonotype is medium-sized. The chain carries TRBV6-1 and TRBJ2-6; D not resolved. The germline CDR1 and CDR2 sequences are MNHNS and SASEGT. Trimming stripped 7 bases from V and 1 base from J, with 5 bases between. CDR3 length: 13 amino acids. CDR3 bases: TGTGCCAGCACCAGATCTGGGGCCAACGTCCTGACTTTC. It specifies CASTRSGANVLTF.

The CDR3, as DNA: TGCGCCAGCACCGAGCGGGAGGGCCGTACGCAGTATTTT. Protein product: CASTEREGRTQYF. This rearrangement joins TRBV5-1 to TRBJ2-3, with 10 bases identical to TRBD2. V gave up 6 bases and J gave up 8 bases; unmatched junction bases: 6. In germline, CDR1 is SGHRS, CDR2 YFSETQ. The CDR3 is made up of 13 amino acids.

This clonotype is termed medium-sized. The chain carries TRBV12-3 or TRBV12-4 and TRBJ2-2; 9 bases fit TRBD1. Trimming took 5 bases from V and 6 from J; bases not matched to a gene: 7. The length of the CDR3 is 15 residues. The CDR3 loop reads CASSPGTGFSGELFF. For the CDR3, the DNA is TGTGCCAGCAGTCCCGGGACAGGGTTTTCCGGGGAGCTGTTTTTT.

This clonotype is medium-sized. The V and J genes are TRBV5-1 and TRBJ2-2; perhaps D is TRBD1 or TRBD2 (6 bases each). CDR1 and CDR2 (germline): SGHRS, YFSETQ. V gave up 4 bases and J gave up 2 bases, with 12 bases separating them. The CDR3 consists of 15 residues. In DNA form, the CDR3 reads TGCGCCAGCAGCCCCGGGGGCCTTAACACCGGGGAGCTGTTTTTT. Amino acids: CASSPGGLNTGELFF.

In this sample, this clonotype is medium-sized. This chain links TRBV6-5 with TRBJ1-2, with D possibly matching TRBD1 (5 bases). The germline V gene encodes CDR1 MNHEY and CDR2 SVGAGI. The CDR3 spans 13 residues. Trimming took 6 bases from V and 3 from J, leaving 11 bases between them. CDR3 region: CASSPGTHYGYTF. CDR3 sequence (DNA): TGTGCCAGCAGCCCGGGGACCCACTATGGCTACACCTTC.

In this sample, this clonotype turned up a few times. The V call is TRBV7-2, the J call TRBJ2-3, with a tentative D call TRBD1 (6 bases). The CDR3 length is 14 residues. The ends were cut back, 3 bases at V and 5 bases at J, with 12 bases in the middle. Germline V gives CDR1 SGHTA, CDR2 FQGNSA. The CDR3 here is CASSLDPGVDTQYF. The CDR3 DNA is TGTGCCAGCAGCTTGGATCCAGGGGTAGATACGCAGTATTTT.